One and the same sample provided the 10 T cell receptor beta chains below, sequenced in a study of OX40 agonist ivuxolimab in advanced cancers. Receptor libraries were prepared by the immunoSEQ multiplex PCR assay. TCRdb provides this immuneACCESS table in a form limited to in-frame rearrangements. Some clones are lacking; in checked studies, under half of them reflect an unresolved V gene, and why the rest are absent is not known. Present in this sample are more than 55,000 clones, about 91% of which were seen just once. The ten largest clones add up to 9.5% to 12% of the sample. The specimen comprised CD4+ or CD8+ T cells sorted from blood, sampled in a trial of the OX40 agonist ivuxolimab. These receptors all come from an adult with an advanced solid tumor such as melanoma, head and neck, liver or kidney cancer.

The chain is built from TRBV19 and TRBJ2-1; possible D gene TRBD1, 8 bases. V gave up 8 bases and J gave up 5 bases, with 25 bases separating them. The CDR3 consists of 17 residues. Germline lookup yields CDR1 LNHDA and CDR2 SQIVND (reference sequence). CDR3 DNA: TGTGCCAGTCGCAGGGGGCTCGGGCGGGGGAACCACAATGAGCAGTTCTTC. This translates into CASRRGLGRGNHNEQFF.

Worth noting for this clone: Other DNA sequences in the sample encode the same CDR3. The chain carries TRBV5-1 and TRBJ2-1; D might be TRBD1 (6 bases). Germline CDR1 reads SGHRS; CDR2 reads YFSETQ. The V and J ends lost 0 bases and 3 bases respectively, with 7 bases between them. CDR3 length: 14 residues. The CDR3 DNA reads TGCGCCAGCAGCTTGGGAGGGGGCTACAATGAGCAGTTCTTC. Translating it yields CASSLGGGYNEQFF.

The chain carries TRBV5-8 and TRBJ1-3; D remains ambiguous. V shed 0 bases and J shed 4 bases, with 11 bases lying between them. The CDR3 loop spans 15 amino acids. CDR1 is SGHTS and CDR2 is YDEGEE in the germline V gene. CDR3 DNA: TGTGCCAGCAGCTTGGGGCTGTTCGGAGGAAACACCATATATTTT. Its protein product is CASSLGLFGGNTIYF. Complete variable domain (other parts from reference TRBV5-8 and TRBJ1-3): EAGVTQSPTHLIKTRGQQATLRCSPISGHTSVYWYQQALGLGLQFLLWYDEGEERNRGNFPPRFSGRQFPNYSSELNVNALELEDSALYLCASSLGLFGGNTIYFGEGSWLTVV.

This clone has just a few counts. This chain links TRBV11-1 with TRBJ1-6, with a weak D call TRBD1 (5 bases). Trimming cost V 8 bases and J 8 bases, with 10 bases left between them. This CDR3 region has 12 residues. From germline, CDR1 is SGHAT and CDR2 FQDESV (reference sequence). The CDR3 DNA follows: TGTGCCAGCTCGCAGGGAGATTCACCCCTCCACTTT. This translates into CASSQGDSPLHF. Filled out from reference TRBV11-1 and TRBJ1-6, the complete variable domain reads EAEVAQSPRYKITEKSQAVAFWCDPISGHATLYWYRQILGQGPELLVQFQDESVVDDSQLPKDRFSAERLKGVDSTLKIQPAELGDSAMYLCASSQGDSPLHFGNGTRLTVT.

CDR3 residues: CSVERKFDRVEQYF. The CDR3 nucleotides read TGCAGCGTTGAGAGGAAATTCGACAGGGTCGAGCAGTACTTC. V gene TRBV29-1 combines with J gene TRBJ2-7; 7 nucleotides align to TRBD1. V shed 3 bases, J shed 6 bases, and the junction held 11 bases outside the gene matches. The CDR3 runs 14 residues. CDR1 is SQVTM and CDR2 is ANQGSEA in the germline V gene.

The chain has TRBV7-2 and TRBJ1-2; D might be TRBD1 (6 bases). Per germline, CDR1 SGHTA and CDR2 FQGNSA. This CDR3 spans 15 amino acids. Trimming took 5 bases from V and 1 from J, leaving 14 bases between them. The CDR3 protein is CASSPRGGGNYGYTF. In DNA, the CDR3 is TGTGCCAGCAGCCCCCGGGGGGGCGGTAACTATGGCTACACCTTC.

The DNA for the CDR3 is TGTGCCAGCAGTTTTGGGGGCTCGGACATTCAGTACTTC. Its protein product is CASSFGGSDIQYF. The genes are TRBV27 and TRBJ2-4, with D maybe TRBD1 (6 bases). The CDR3 totals 13 residues. V was trimmed by 3 bases and J by 8 bases, leaving 11 bases between them. Germline V gives CDR1 MNHEY, CDR2 SMNVEV (reference sequence).

V is TRBV28 and J is TRBJ2-7, with 8 bases that match TRBD1. CDR1 and CDR2 (germline): MDHEN, SYDVKM. Trimming cost V 5 bases and J 3 bases; bases outside gene matches: 15. CDR3 length equals 17 residues. The CDR3 DNA reads as TGTGCCAGCAGTCCATTCTCACTTGGACAGGGTAACTACGAGCAGTACTTC. It yields the protein CASSPFSLGQGNYEQYF. The whole variable domain, filled in from reference TRBV28 and TRBJ2-7, reads DVKVTQSSRYLVKRTGEKVFLECVQDMDHENMFWYRQDPGLGLRLIYFSYDVKMKEKGDIPEGYSVSREKKERFSLILESASTNQTSMYLCASSPFSLGQGNYEQYFGPGTRLTVT.

This clone occurred a few times. The chain has TRBV10-3 and TRBJ2-1; 7 bases agree with TRBD1. The CDR3 extends over 13 amino acids. V shed 8 bases and J 7 bases; nucleotides not matched to a gene: 8. Looked up from germline, CDR1 is ENHRY and CDR2 is SYGVKD. The CDR3 sequence is CAIRGGVDNEQFF. DNA of the CDR3: TGTGCCATCCGAGGGGGCGTGGATAATGAGCAGTTCTTC.

V and J are TRBV2 and TRBJ2-1; a weak D match, TRBD2 (6 bases). Trimming removed 5 bases from V and 5 bases from J, with 13 bases in between. The germline V gene has CDR1 SNHLY and CDR2 FYNNEI. The CDR3 spans 14 residues. Written as DNA, the CDR3 is TGTGCCAGCAGTCTAGCGCTTGCTAACAATGAGCAGTTCTTC. It yields the protein CASSLALANNEQFF.